The present TCR beta chain was sequenced within a study of blood T cell repertoires in COVID-19. Clones were read by immunoSEQ multiplex PCR, and TCRdb kept only the in-frame ones, dropping some. The sample holds about 32,000 clones; roughly 91% are singletons and the top ten take around 1%. The CDR3 sequence is 13 residues long. V was pared by 6 bases and J by 6 bases, with 14 bases between. This clonotype was sampled from a man in his 70s with active or convalescent COVID-19. The sequenced material came from peripheral blood. V is TRBV12-3 or TRBV12-4 and J is TRBJ1-2; a weak D match, TRBD1 (6 bases). Written as DNA, the CDR3 is TGTGCCAGCAGGGAACAGGGTACTAATGGCTACACCTTC. Amino acid sequence: CASREQGTNGYTF.